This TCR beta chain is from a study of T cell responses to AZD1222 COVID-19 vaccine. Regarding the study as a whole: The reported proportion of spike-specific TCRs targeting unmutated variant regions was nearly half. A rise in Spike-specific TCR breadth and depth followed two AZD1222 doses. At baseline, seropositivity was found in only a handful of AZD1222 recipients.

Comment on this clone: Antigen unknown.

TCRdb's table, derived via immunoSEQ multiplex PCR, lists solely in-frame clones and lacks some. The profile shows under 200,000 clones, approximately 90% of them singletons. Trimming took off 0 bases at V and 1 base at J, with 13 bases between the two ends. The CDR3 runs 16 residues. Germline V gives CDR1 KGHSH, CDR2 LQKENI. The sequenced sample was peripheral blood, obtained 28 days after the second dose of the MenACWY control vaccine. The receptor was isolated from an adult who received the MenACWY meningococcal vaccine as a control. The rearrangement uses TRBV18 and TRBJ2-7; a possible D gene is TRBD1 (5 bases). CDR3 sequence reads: CASSPPWGGRSYEQYF. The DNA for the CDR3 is TGTGCCAGCTCACCACCCTGGGGCGGAAGGTCCTACGAGCAGTACTTC.